These 8 T cell receptor beta chains share one sample of origin, sequenced in a study of T cell changes during pregnancy in multiple sclerosis. Clones were read by immunoSEQ multiplex PCR, and TCRdb kept only the in-frame ones, dropping some. This sample has approximately 34,000 clones, with approximately 90% found just once. The material sequenced was CD8+ T cells from peripheral blood mononuclear cells, taken in the first trimester of pregnancy. These receptors were taken from a female donor with multiple sclerosis, enrolled in a pregnancy study.

The chain uses TRBV6-5 and TRBJ1-2; 7 nucleotides match TRBD1. From germline, CDR1 is MNHEY and CDR2 SVGAGI. Trimming took 6 bases from V and 3 from J; bases not matched to a gene: 7. This CDR3 contains 14 residues. This CDR3 is CASRETGLDYGYTF. CDR3 bases: TGTGCCAGCAGGGAGACAGGGCTGGACTATGGCTACACCTTC.

The V call is TRBV27, the J call TRBJ2-1; D is perhaps TRBD2 (7 bases). The V gene lost 3 bases and the J gene lost 10 bases, with 13 bases spanning the gap. CDR1 and CDR2 from the germline V gene are MNHEY and SMNVEV (reference sequence). The CDR3 loop spans 13 amino acids. As DNA, the CDR3 is TGTGCCAGCAGTTTGGGGGGGGCCAACGAGCAGTTCTTC. This sequence encodes CASSLGGANEQFF.

The V gene is TRBV29-1, the J gene TRBJ2-1, with D possibly TRBD2 on 5 matching bases. CDR3 length: 13 amino acids. V dropped 4 bases and J dropped 5 bases, with 12 bases sitting between them. Per the germline V gene, CDR1 is SQVTM and CDR2 is ANQGSEA. CDR3 sequence: CSVARETHNEQFF. The DNA of the CDR3 is TGCAGCGTTGCGAGGGAAACGCACAATGAGCAGTTCTTC.

The V and J genes are TRBV5-1 and TRBJ1-1; D is possibly TRBD1 (6 bases). V was shortened by 6 bases and J by 3 bases, with 18 bases between the two germline ends. The CDR3 covers 15 residues. CDR1 and CDR2 from the germline V gene are SGHRS and YFSETQ. The CDR3 DNA is TGCGCCAGCACTATCAGGGGTGGAGGAGACACTGAAGCTTTCTTT. Its protein is CASTIRGGGDTEAFF.

The chain has TRBV7-9 and TRBJ1-1; 7 positions match TRBD1. Unmatched junction bases numbered 10, after V lost 1 base and J lost 8 bases. This CDR3 is built from 15 residues. Looked up from germline, CDR1 is SEHNR and CDR2 is FQNEAQ (reference sequence). The chain's CDR3 is CASSLGYGQEVEAFF. In nucleotides, the CDR3 is TGTGCCAGCAGCTTAGGGTACGGACAGGAAGTCGAAGCTTTCTTT.

This chain joins TRBV29-1 and TRBJ2-7; a weak D match, TRBD2 (5 bases). Germline values: CDR1 SQVTM, CDR2 ANQGSEA. Trimming removed 4 bases from V and 0 bases from J, with 10 bases in between. CDR3 length: 13 residues. The DNA of the CDR3 is TGCAGCGTTGTAATAGCGAGCTCCTACGAGCAGTACTTC. Amino acid sequence: CSVVIASSYEQYF.

This clone appeared a few times. The chain uses TRBV9 and TRBJ2-7; D may be TRBD1 (5 bases). V was trimmed by 0 bases and J by 7 bases, leaving 8 bases between them. This CDR3 is 12 amino acids long. The germline CDR1 and CDR2 sequences are SGDLS and YYNGEE. The CDR3 reads CASSVDGAEQYF. CDR3 DNA sequence: TGTGCCAGCAGCGTAGATGGGGCAGAGCAGTACTTC.

Here the CDR3 DNA reads TGTGCCAGCAACCTTCCGGGACTAGCGAACTACAATGAGCAGTTCTTC. This translates into CASNLPGLANYNEQFF. The chain has TRBV6-6 and TRBJ2-1; 10 bases are a match to TRBD2. Germline CDR1 and CDR2: MNHNY and SVGAGI (reference sequence). V shed 7 bases and J 3 bases; nucleotides not matched to a gene: 9. The CDR3 loop spans 16 amino acids.